The 18 T cell receptor beta chains below were found in one sample sequenced in a study of regulatory dendritic cells for organ transplantation. These receptors lack a known antigen. Sorted subsets were CFSE-labeled and cultured 4 to 6 days with allogeneic dendritic cells. Some clones are missing from TCRdb's copy, which holds only in-frame ones; the method was immunoSEQ multiplex PCR. Among fewer than 15,000 clones listed, 85% to 90% were seen once. The sample was naive CD8+ T cells from blood cultured with regulatory dendritic cells. Documented subset: CD45RA+ naive T cells. These receptors all stem from a human donor in good health.

This clone was recorded only once. The chain recombines TRBV28 with TRBJ2-5; 10 bases are shared with TRBD2. CDR1 and CDR2 (germline): MDHEN, SYDVKM. This CDR3 region has 20 residues. V dropped 4 bases and J dropped 1; count of bases not matched to a gene: 18. The CDR3 DNA reads TGTGCCAGCAGTTCCCGGCTCCTCTCTAGCGGGAGTAGGCCCCAAGAGACCCAGTACTTC. Protein product: CASSSRLLSSGSRPQETQYF.

The chain recombines TRBV11-2 with TRBJ1-3; D not certain. The CDR3 consists of 13 residues. From germline, CDR1 is SGHAT and CDR2 FQNNGV. The V end lost 1 base, the J end lost 4 bases, and 5 bases lay between the germline ends. CDR3 loop: CASSLARGNTIYF. The CDR3 nucleotides are TGTGCCAGCAGCTTAGCCCGGGGAAACACCATATATTTT.

V is TRBV27 and J is TRBJ2-7; D might be TRBD1 or TRBD2, each matching 6 bases. Germline CDR1 and CDR2: MNHEY and SMNVEV (reference sequence). The CDR3 is made up of 15 amino acids. Trimming removed 5 bases at V and 2 bases at J, with 16 bases between. CDR3 region: CASSLGRGGTYEQYF. In DNA form, the CDR3 reads TGTGCCAGCAGTCTCGGAAGAGGGGGGACCTACGAGCAGTACTTC.

The chain links TRBV19 to TRBJ2-1, with TRBD2 identical over 9 bases. The V segment lost 6 bases and the J segment 5 bases; nucleotides outside the gene matches: 8. CDR1 and CDR2 (germline): LNHDA, SQIVND (reference sequence). The CDR3 spans 15 residues. The CDR3 spells CASSTSGGHNNEQFF. The CDR3 DNA is TGTGCCAGTAGCACCAGCGGGGGGCACAACAATGAGCAGTTCTTC. Looking up the rest from reference TRBV19 and TRBJ2-1 gives the full variable domain: DGGITQSPKYLFRKEGQNVTLSCEQNLNHDAMYWYRQDPGQGLRLIYYSQIVNDFQKGDIAEGYSVSREKKESFPLTVTSAQKNPTAFYLCASSTSGGHNNEQFFGPGTRLTVL.

The chain couples TRBV21-1 to TRBJ1-2; TRBD1, the table's D call, was not compared with the DNA. TRBV21-1 is a documented pseudogene. This CDR3 is 13 amino acids long. The CDR3 here is CASSNRGHYGYTF. CDR3 sequence (DNA): TGTGCCAGCAGCAACAGGGGGCATTATGGCTACACCTTC.

This clone was recorded once. This sequence joins TRBV28 and TRBJ2-7; D is perhaps TRBD1 or TRBD2 (5 bases each). The CDR3 runs to 14 residues. From germline, CDR1 is MDHEN and CDR2 SYDVKM. The V end was cut by 5 bases, the J end by 2 bases, with 13 bases between. The CDR3 spells CASSTGTGPYEQYF. The CDR3 DNA follows: TGTGCCAGCAGTACCGGGACGGGGCCCTACGAGCAGTACTTC.

V is TRBV19 and J is TRBJ1-1; 7 nucleotides line up with TRBD1. CDR1 and CDR2 (germline): LNHDA, SQIVND (reference sequence). The junction had 8 bases not matched to a gene; V was cut back by 6 bases and J by 1 base. The CDR3 consists of 15 residues. CDR3 nucleotide sequence: TGTGCCAGTAGCGCTTACAGGGGACCGAACACTGAAGCTTTCTTT. Translating it yields CASSAYRGPNTEAFF.

The chain links TRBV5-1 to TRBJ1-1, with TRBD1 matching over 11 bases. Germline V gene data show CDR1 as SGHRS and CDR2 as YFSETQ. CDR3 length: 14 amino acids. V gave up 7 bases and J gave up 5 bases; unmatched junction bases: 7. The CDR3 DNA is TGCGCCAGCCACTATGGGACAGGGGGTACTGAAGCTTTCTTT. It codes for CASHYGTGGTEAFF. Full variable domain (outside the CDR3, taken from reference TRBV5-1 and TRBJ1-1): KAGVTQTPRYLIKTRGQQVTLSCSPISGHRSVSWYQQTPGQGLQFLFEYFSETQRNKGNFPGRFSGRQFSNSRSEMNVSTLELGDSALYLCASHYGTGGTEAFFGQGTRLTVV.

The chain carries TRBV7-9 and TRBJ1-4; D ambiguous. Germline CDR1 SEHNR, CDR2 FQNEAQ (reference sequence). This CDR3 spans 15 amino acids. The ends were cut back, 1 base at V and 0 bases at J, with 6 bases in the middle. Here the CDR3 DNA reads TGTGCCAGCAGCTTAGGACCTACAACTAATGAAAAACTGTTTTTT. Its translation: CASSLGPTTNEKLFF.

This clone was recorded once. The V and J genes are TRBV6-1 and TRBJ1-2; D may be TRBD1 (5 bases). CDR1 and CDR2 from the germline V gene are MNHNS and SASEGT. V was cut by 9 bases and J by 2 bases, with 13 bases left in between. The CDR3 is 13 residues long. The DNA for the CDR3 is TGTGCCAGTGAGGTGGGGCAGAACTATGGCTACACCTTC. It specifies CASEVGQNYGYTF.

This chain joins TRBV27 and TRBJ2-5; TRBD2 matches 9 bases. TRBJ2-7 explains the end of the DNA better; the J call may be wrong. The germline CDR1 and CDR2 sequences are MNHEY and SMNVEV (reference sequence). The CDR3 loop spans 15 amino acids. CDR3: CASTPGAGGAYEQYF. Here the CDR3 DNA reads TGTGCCAGCACCCCCGGTGCGGGAGGGGCCTACGAGCAGTACTTC.

The chain has TRBV4-3 and TRBJ2-1; 13 positions match TRBD2. Germline V gene lookup returns CDR1 LGHNA and CDR2 YSLEER. This CDR3 contains 15 residues. J gave up 8 bases and V 1 base, and 2 bases lay outside the gene matches. This CDR3 reads CASSQGTSGRHEQFF. Here the CDR3 DNA reads TGCGCCAGCAGCCAAGGGACTAGCGGGAGACATGAGCAGTTCTTC.

The chain combines TRBV19 with TRBJ2-7, with no clear D. Deletions cut 1 base from V and 2 bases from J, with 9 bases between. Germline V CDR1 and CDR2: LNHDA, SQIVND (reference sequence). The CDR3 runs 14 residues. The CDR3 is CASSIGSRPYEQYF. The CDR3 DNA is TGTGCCAGTAGTATAGGCAGCCGGCCCTACGAGCAGTACTTC.

This clone was counted a single time. The chain recombines TRBV9 with TRBJ2-5; D is possibly TRBD1 or TRBD2 (5 bases each). Germline CDR1 SGDLS, CDR2 YYNGEE. The CDR3 contains 15 residues. The germline V and J ends were trimmed by 3 bases and 1 base, with 13 bases remaining between them. This chain's CDR3 is CASSAWDVPQETQYF. The DNA of the CDR3 is TGTGCCAGCAGCGCCTGGGACGTTCCCCAAGAGACCCAGTACTTC.

The rearrangement links TRBV9 to TRBJ2-5; 7 bases align to TRBD1. This CDR3 comprises 15 residues. CDR1 SGDLS and CDR2 YYNGEE come from the germline V gene. V gave up 3 bases and J gave up 1 base; unmatched junction bases: 6. For the CDR3, the DNA is TGTGCCAGCAGCGCACGGGACAGACCCCAAGAGACCCAGTACTTC. Amino acid sequence: CASSARDRPQETQYF.

The chain recombines TRBV2 with TRBJ2-3; D ambiguous. Germline V gives CDR1 SNHLY, CDR2 FYNNEI. This CDR3 has 13 residues. V lost 3 bases and J lost 1, with 5 bases in between. The CDR3 loop reads CASSEYRTDTQYF. The CDR3 DNA reads as TGTGCCAGCAGTGAGTACCGCACAGATACGCAGTATTTT.

A few counts support this clone. The V gene is TRBV5-4, the J gene TRBJ2-7, with D uncertain. Deletions cut 4 bases from V and 1 base from J, with 9 bases between. From germline, CDR1 is SGHNT and CDR2 YYREEE (reference sequence). The CDR3 spans 13 residues. The CDR3 coding sequence is TGTGCCAGCAGCGTCGATAGGTCCTACGAGCAGTACTTC. Protein: CASSVDRSYEQYF.

This clone is a singleton in its sample. The chain joins TRBV12-5 to TRBJ2-1; maybe TRBD2 (5 bases). The CDR3 is made up of 16 amino acids. Germline assignment: CDR1 LGHNT and CDR2 FRNRAP. Trimming took 3 bases from V and 3 from J, leaving 15 bases between them. CDR3 region: CASGFIGGRFYNEQFF. The DNA for the CDR3 is TGTGCTAGTGGTTTTATCGGAGGACGCTTCTACAATGAGCAGTTCTTC.